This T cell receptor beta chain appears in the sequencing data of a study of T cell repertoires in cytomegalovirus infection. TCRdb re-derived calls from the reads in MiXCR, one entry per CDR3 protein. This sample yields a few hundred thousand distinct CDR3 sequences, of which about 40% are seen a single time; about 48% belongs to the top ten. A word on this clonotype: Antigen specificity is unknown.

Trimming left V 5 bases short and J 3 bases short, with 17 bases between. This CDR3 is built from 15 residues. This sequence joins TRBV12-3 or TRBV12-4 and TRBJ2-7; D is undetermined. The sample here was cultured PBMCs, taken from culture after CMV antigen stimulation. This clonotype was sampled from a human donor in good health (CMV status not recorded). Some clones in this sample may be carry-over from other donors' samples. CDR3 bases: TGTGCCAGCAGTGTATCTTGGCACATAGACTACGAGCAGTACTTC. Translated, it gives CASSVSWHIDYEQYF.